The 15 T cell receptor beta chains below all came from one sample that was sequenced in a study of cytomegalovirus exposure and HLA in healthy donors. The study ran its PCR with 60 Vbeta and 13 Jbeta primers. Generated by immunoSEQ multiplex PCR, the TCRdb table keeps only in-frame clones and is missing some. The sample holds roughly 160,000 clones, 65% to 85% seen once. Sequencing was carried out using PBMCs. Receptors originate from a boy aged 2 to 9 in good health and CMV-seronegative.

The J gene is TRBJ1-1, the V gene TRBV5-1, with 9 bases identical to TRBD1. The CDR3 is 16 amino acids. Germline CDR1 SGHRS, CDR2 YFSETQ. V lost 2 bases to trimming and J lost 0 bases; unmatched junction nucleotides: 5. CDR3 sequence: CASSFRTGAVNTEAFF. The CDR3 DNA is TGCGCCAGCAGCTTCAGGACAGGGGCAGTGAACACTGAAGCTTTCTTT.

V usage is TRBV27 and J usage is TRBJ2-2; 12 bases line up with TRBD2. Unmatched junction bases numbered 3, after V lost 6 bases and J lost 1 base. The CDR3 covers 16 residues. Germline V gives CDR1 MNHEY, CDR2 SMNVEV (reference sequence). CDR3 sequence reads: CASRPGLAGNTGELFF. The CDR3 DNA follows: TGTGCCAGCAGACCGGGACTAGCGGGGAACACCGGGGAGCTGTTTTTT.

The chain uses TRBV5-4 and TRBJ1-1, with D uncertain. The CDR3 loop spans 13 amino acids. The germline V gene encodes CDR1 SGHNT and CDR2 YYREEE (reference sequence). Deletions cut 0 bases from V and 1 base from J, with 4 bases between. CDR3 nucleotide sequence: TGTGCCAGCAGCTTGGCCGGGAACACTGAAGCTTTCTTT. It codes for CASSLAGNTEAFF.

The V gene is TRBV19, the J gene TRBJ1-4; TRBD1 might be the D (6 bases). This CDR3 has 15 amino acids. The V end lost 1 base, the J end lost 5 bases, and 11 bases lay between the germline ends. CDR1 is LNHDA and CDR2 is SQIVND in the germline V gene (reference sequence). DNA of the CDR3: TGTGCCAGTAGTATAGCGGGGGGCACGAATGAAAAACTGTTTTTT. This codes for CASSIAGGTNEKLFF.

The V call is TRBV5-5, the J call TRBJ1-2; D perhaps matches TRBD1 (6 bases). CDR3 length: 15 residues. V shed 1 base and J shed 6 bases, with 16 bases lying between them. From germline, CDR1 is SGHKS and CDR2 YYEKEE (reference sequence). This chain's CDR3 is CASSLLQGPRDGYTF. The CDR3 nucleotides read TGTGCCAGCAGCTTGCTCCAGGGGCCCAGAGATGGCTACACCTTC. The complete variable domain, with remaining parts taken from reference TRBV5-5 and TRBJ1-2, reads DAGVTQSPTHLIKTRGQQVTLRCSPISGHKSVSWYQQVLGQGPQFIFQYYEKEERGRGNFPDRFSARQFPNYSSELNVNALLLGDSALYLCASSLLQGPRDGYTFGSGTRLTVV.

The chain is built from TRBV30 and TRBJ1-1; D gene unclear. This CDR3 spans 13 amino acids. With 0 bases removed from V and 8 bases from J, the gap between germline ends came to 13 bases. CDR1 GTSNPN and CDR2 SVGIG come from the germline V gene (reference sequence). The CDR3 bases are TGTGCCTGGAGTGTCTTAGAGAATCGGGAAGCTTTCTTT. This codes for CAWSVLENREAFF. The whole variable domain, remainder taken from reference TRBV30 and TRBJ1-1, is SQTIHQWPATLVQPVGSPLSLECTVEGTSNPNLYWYRQAAGRGLQLLFYSVGIGQISSEVPQNLSASRPQDRQFILSSKKLLLSDSGFYLCAWSVLENREAFFGQGTRLTVV.

The V call is TRBV5-4, the J call TRBJ2-3; TRBD2 aligns across 8 bases. Germline V gives CDR1 SGHNT, CDR2 YYREEE (reference sequence). V dropped 2 bases and J dropped 5; count of bases not matched to a gene: 4. This CDR3 has 14 residues. In DNA form, the CDR3 reads TGTGCCAGCAGCTTTCGGGAGGGGGGAGATACGCAGTATTTT. Its protein product is CASSFREGGDTQYF. Together with reference TRBV5-4 and TRBJ2-3, the CDR3 gives the full variable domain: ETGVTQSPTHLIKTRGQQVTLRCSSQSGHNTVSWYQQALGQGPQFIFQYYREEENGRGNFPPRFSGLQFPNYSSELNVNALELDDSALYLCASSFREGGDTQYFGPGTRLTVL.

The chain joins TRBV5-1 to TRBJ2-5, with a tentative D call TRBD2 (6 bases). There are 15 residues in the CDR3. With 0 bases removed from V and 5 bases from J, the gap between germline ends came to 14 bases. CDR1 is SGHRS, CDR2 YFSETQ, per germline. This chain's CDR3 is CASSLAIGGRETQYF. The CDR3 bases are TGCGCCAGCAGCTTGGCCATAGGTGGGAGGGAGACCCAGTACTTC.

Only one count was recorded for this clone. The J gene is TRBJ2-4, the V gene TRBV6-1, with 10 bases aligning to TRBD2. There are 13 residues in the CDR3. Germline V gene sequence: CDR1 MNHNS, CDR2 SASEGT. V was pared by 6 bases and J by 5 bases, with 1 base of the junction left unmatched. This CDR3 is CASRLAGENIQYF. For the CDR3, the DNA is TGTGCCAGCAGGCTAGCGGGGGAAAACATTCAGTACTTC.

This clone was observed a few times. This rearrangement joins TRBV4-3 to TRBJ1-5, with D maybe TRBD1 (6 bases). Deletions cut 4 bases from V and 7 bases from J, with 11 bases between. The germline CDR1 and CDR2 sequences are LGHNA and YSLEER. The CDR3 is 13 residues long. The CDR3 spells CASSPTTGQPQHF. The CDR3 DNA reads TGCGCCAGCAGCCCTACGACAGGACAGCCCCAGCATTTT.

This clone was observed a single time. V is TRBV28 and J is TRBJ1-2; D not certain. Trimming pared 3 bases from V and 2 bases from J, leaving 10 bases between. This CDR3 is 14 amino acids long. Germline CDR1 is MDHEN and CDR2 is SYDVKM. CDR3 region: CASSLEDGNYGYTF. CDR3 nucleotides: TGTGCCAGCAGTTTGGAGGACGGAAACTATGGCTACACCTTC.

The chain combines TRBV6-1 with TRBJ1-2; D gene ambiguous. Looked up from germline, CDR1 is MNHNS and CDR2 is SASEGT. This CDR3 spans 13 amino acids. Trimming left V 6 bases short and J 4 bases short, with 12 bases between. The CDR3 bases are TGTGCCAGCAGACTCTCTGAAAGCTATGGCTACACCTTC. Encoded protein: CASRLSESYGYTF.

The chain recombines TRBV5-6 with TRBJ1-3, with a tentative D call TRBD1 (5 bases). The CDR3 spans 15 residues. Germline V gene data show CDR1 as SGHDT and CDR2 as YYEEEE. Trimming stripped 4 bases from V and 1 base from J, with 12 bases between. The CDR3 region has the DNA TGTGCCAGCAGCGTCACCGGGGGATCTGGAAACACCATATATTTT. This codes for CASSVTGGSGNTIYF.

DNA of the CDR3: TGTGCCAGCAGTGAAGTCCTACAGCCCAGGTATGAGCAGTTCTTC. This encodes CASSEVLQPRYEQFF. The rearrangement joins TRBV6-1 to TRBJ2-1, with D unresolved. In germline, CDR1 is MNHNS, CDR2 SASEGT. Between the trimmed V and J ends, which lost 1 base and 8 bases, there was a span of 15 bases. The CDR3 length is 15 residues.

A single count supports this clone. J is TRBJ2-3 and V is TRBV5-1, with D possibly TRBD2 on 5 matching bases. From germline, CDR1 is SGHRS and CDR2 YFSETQ. The V gene lost 5 bases and the J gene lost 5 bases, with 6 bases spanning the gap. CDR3 length equals 11 residues. The CDR3, as DNA: TGCGCCAGCAGTCGGGAAGATACGCAGTATTTT. Protein: CASSREDTQYF.